The TCR beta chain under discussion was sequenced for a study of CD8 T cells in Susac syndrome. At the level of the study: Patients with Susac syndrome were therapy-naive, taking corticosteroids, with some also receiving intravenous immunoglobulin, or taking intravenous immunoglobulin alone at the time their blood was drawn.

An input of roughly 0.5 to 1 ug of RNA was subjected to reverse transcription using random hexamers. The TCR beta CDR3 was amplified by immunoSEQ multiplex PCR across 54 Vbeta, 13 Jbeta. Via MiXCR, TCRdb re-called the immunoSEQ multiplex PCR reads, giving one row per CDR3 protein. The table lists 200,000 to 300,000 distinct CDR3 sequences, approximately 95% of them singletons, with less than 0.11% in the top ten. Regarding the study as a whole: CD4+ T cell repertoires in Susac syndrome exhibited no evidence of clonal expansion.

Between the trimmed V and J ends, which lost 5 bases and 5 bases, there was a span of 21 bases. Germline V CDR1 and CDR2: SGHAT, FQNNGV. CDR3 length equals 16 residues. For this clonotype: The antigen is unknown.

This clonotype was obtained from a human donor with Susac syndrome. The chain is built from TRBV11-2 and TRBJ2-5, with D uncertain. Sequencing was performed on CD4+ T cells from PBMCs. This CDR3 reads CASSPRRGQPGETQYF. Written as DNA, the CDR3 is TGTGCCAGCAGCCCCCGGCGTGGCCAGCCCGGCGAGACCCAGTACTTC.